Included here is one T cell receptor (beta chain) sequence, with context. These data come from a study of blood T cell repertoires in COVID-19. Study-level background: Specimens from acute and convalescent COVID-19 originated in the United States, Italy and Spain. From T cells, B-cell-depleted T cells, or PBMCs came the material, which was cDNA or gDNA.

While infection was still active, Seattle patients were enrolled and then followed longitudinally. Original processing notes: Amplification of reference gene primers provided the estimated nucleated cell counts. Libraries were prepared by immunoSEQ multiplex PCR; TCRdb keeps only in-frame clonotypes and omits some of them. V and J calls and clone size follow that table, whereas D and trimming were derived from the DNA. The repertoire has fewer than 700,000 clones, roughly nine tenths of them found once; the top ten carry roughly 7.3%. The CDR3 loop spans 14 amino acids. The V and J ends lost 5 bases and 0 bases respectively, with 14 bases between them. Germline-derived CDR1 and CDR2 are GTSNPN and SVGIG (reference sequence).

The chain couples TRBV30 to TRBJ2-7, with D perhaps TRBD2 (6 bases). Sequenced input: peripheral blood. The receptor's source is a woman between 50 and 59 years old with COVID-19, enrolled during active disease. Written as DNA, the CDR3 is TGTGCCTGGGATGTAGGAGGGTTCTCCTACGAGCAGTACTTC. Translated: CAWDVGGFSYEQYF.